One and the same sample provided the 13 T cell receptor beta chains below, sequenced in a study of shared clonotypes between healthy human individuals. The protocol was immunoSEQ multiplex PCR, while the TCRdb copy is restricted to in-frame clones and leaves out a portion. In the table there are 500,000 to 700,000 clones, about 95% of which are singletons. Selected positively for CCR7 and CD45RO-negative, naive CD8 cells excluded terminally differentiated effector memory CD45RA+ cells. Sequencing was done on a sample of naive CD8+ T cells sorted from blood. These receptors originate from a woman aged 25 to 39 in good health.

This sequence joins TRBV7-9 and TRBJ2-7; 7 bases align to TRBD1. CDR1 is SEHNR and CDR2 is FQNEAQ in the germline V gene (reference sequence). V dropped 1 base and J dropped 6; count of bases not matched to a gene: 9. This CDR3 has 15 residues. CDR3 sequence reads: CASSLGQGPSGEQYF. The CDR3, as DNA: TGTGCCAGCAGCTTAGGACAGGGACCCTCGGGCGAGCAGTACTTC.

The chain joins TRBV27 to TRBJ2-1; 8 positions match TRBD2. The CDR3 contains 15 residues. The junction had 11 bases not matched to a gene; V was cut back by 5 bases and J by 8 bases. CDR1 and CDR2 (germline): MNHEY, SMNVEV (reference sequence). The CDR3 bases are TGTGCCAGCAGTCTCATAGCGGGAAGAATCGATGAGCAGTTCTTC. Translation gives CASSLIAGRIDEQFF.

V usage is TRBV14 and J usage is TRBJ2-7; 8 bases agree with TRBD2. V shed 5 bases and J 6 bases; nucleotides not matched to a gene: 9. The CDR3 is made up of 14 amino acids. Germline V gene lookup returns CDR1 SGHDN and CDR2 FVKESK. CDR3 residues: CASSFWSGSSEQYF. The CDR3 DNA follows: TGTGCCAGCAGCTTTTGGAGCGGGAGTAGCGAGCAGTACTTC.

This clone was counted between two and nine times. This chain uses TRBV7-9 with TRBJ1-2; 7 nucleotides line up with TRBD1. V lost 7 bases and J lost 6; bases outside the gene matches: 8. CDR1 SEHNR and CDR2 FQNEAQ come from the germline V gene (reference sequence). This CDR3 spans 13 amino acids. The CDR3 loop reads CASTWGQSDGYTF. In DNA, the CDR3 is TGTGCCAGCACCTGGGGACAGTCAGATGGCTACACCTTC.

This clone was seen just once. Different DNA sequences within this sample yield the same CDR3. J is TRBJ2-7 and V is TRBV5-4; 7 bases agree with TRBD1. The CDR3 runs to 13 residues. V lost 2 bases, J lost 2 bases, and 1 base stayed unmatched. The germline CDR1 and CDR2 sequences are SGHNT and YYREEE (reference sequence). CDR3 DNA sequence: TGTGCCAGCAGCTTTCAGGGGGCCTACGAGCAGTACTTC. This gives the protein CASSFQGAYEQYF.

The CDR3 DNA follows: TGCAGTGCTTACGATTTCTACGAGCAGTACTTC. As protein: CSAYDFYEQYF. The chain combines TRBV20-1 with TRBJ2-7, with D hard to call. This CDR3 has 11 residues. Per germline, CDR1 DFQATT and CDR2 SNEGSKA (reference sequence). The V end lost 5 bases, the J end lost 3 bases, and 8 bases lay between the germline ends.

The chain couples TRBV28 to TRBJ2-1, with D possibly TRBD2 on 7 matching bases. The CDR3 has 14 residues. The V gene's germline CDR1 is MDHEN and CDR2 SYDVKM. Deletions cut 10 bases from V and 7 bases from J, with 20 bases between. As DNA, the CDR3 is TGTGCCAATACTCAAGGGGGGGGAGGGAATGAGCAGTTCTTC. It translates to CANTQGGGGNEQFF.

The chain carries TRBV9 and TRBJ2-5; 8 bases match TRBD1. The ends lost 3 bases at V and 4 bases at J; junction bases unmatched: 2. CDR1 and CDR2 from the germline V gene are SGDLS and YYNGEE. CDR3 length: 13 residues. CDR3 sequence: CASSEGTGETQYF. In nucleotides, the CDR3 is TGTGCCAGCAGCGAAGGGACAGGAGAGACCCAGTACTTC.

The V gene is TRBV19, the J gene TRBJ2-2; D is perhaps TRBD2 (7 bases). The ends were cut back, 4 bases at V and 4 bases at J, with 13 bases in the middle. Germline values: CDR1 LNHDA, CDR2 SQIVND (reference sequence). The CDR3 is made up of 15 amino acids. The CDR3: CASSTSGGPTGELFF. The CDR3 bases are TGTGCCAGTAGTACCTCCGGGGGGCCCACCGGGGAGCTGTTTTTT.

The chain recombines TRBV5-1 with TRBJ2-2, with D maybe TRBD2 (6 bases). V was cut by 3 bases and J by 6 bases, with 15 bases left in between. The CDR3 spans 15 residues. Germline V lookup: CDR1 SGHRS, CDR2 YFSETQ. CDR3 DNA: TGCGCCAGCAGCTCCTTCCCGGGAGCGGCCGGGGAGCTGTTTTTT. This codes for CASSSFPGAAGELFF. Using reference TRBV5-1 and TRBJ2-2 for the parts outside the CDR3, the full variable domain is KAGVTQTPRYLIKTRGQQVTLSCSPISGHRSVSWYQQTPGQGLQFLFEYFSETQRNKGNFPGRFSGRQFSNSRSEMNVSTLELGDSALYLCASSSFPGAAGELFFGEGSRLTVL.

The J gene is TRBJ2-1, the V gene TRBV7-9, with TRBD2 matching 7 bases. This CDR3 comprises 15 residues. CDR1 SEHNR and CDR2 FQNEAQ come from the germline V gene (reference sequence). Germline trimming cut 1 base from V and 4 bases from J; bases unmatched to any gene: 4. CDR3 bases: TGTGCCAGCAGCTTAGGGCGGGAGAAATACAATGAGCAGTTCTTC. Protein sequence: CASSLGREKYNEQFF.

CDR3 sequence reads: CASSKPGFAYNEQFF. The DNA for the CDR3 is TGTGCCAGCAGCAAGCCCGGGTTCGCCTACAATGAGCAGTTCTTC. The chain joins TRBV21-1 to TRBJ2-1; the table's D gene call, TRBD2, was not cross checked with the DNA. TRBV21-1 is termed a pseudogene. There are 15 residues in the CDR3.

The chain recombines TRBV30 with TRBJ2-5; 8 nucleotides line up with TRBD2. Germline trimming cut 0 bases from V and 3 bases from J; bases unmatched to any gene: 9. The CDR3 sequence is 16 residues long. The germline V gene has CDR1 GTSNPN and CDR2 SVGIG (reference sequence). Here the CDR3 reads CAWSVGLAGLEETQYF. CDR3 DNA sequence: TGTGCCTGGAGTGTAGGGCTAGCGGGTCTCGAAGAGACCCAGTACTTC.